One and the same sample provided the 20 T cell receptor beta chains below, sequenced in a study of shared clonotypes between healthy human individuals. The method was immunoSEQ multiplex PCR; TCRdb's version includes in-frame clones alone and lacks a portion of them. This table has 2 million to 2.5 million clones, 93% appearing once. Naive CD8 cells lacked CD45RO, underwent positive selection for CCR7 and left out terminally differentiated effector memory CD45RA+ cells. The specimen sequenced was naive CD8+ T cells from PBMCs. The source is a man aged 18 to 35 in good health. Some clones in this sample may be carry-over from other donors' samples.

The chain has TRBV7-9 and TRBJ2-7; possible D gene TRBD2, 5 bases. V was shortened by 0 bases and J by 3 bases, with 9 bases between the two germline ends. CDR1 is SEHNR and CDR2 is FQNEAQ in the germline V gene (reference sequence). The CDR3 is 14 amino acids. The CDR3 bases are TGTGCCAGCAGCTTAGCGGGAGAGAACTACGAGCAGTACTTC. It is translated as CASSLAGENYEQYF.

CDR3 bases: TGTGCCAGCAGCCCTCTGACAGGGGATTGGGATACGCAGTATTTT. It yields the protein CASSPLTGDWDTQYF. J is TRBJ2-3 and V is TRBV5-5, with 8 bases that match TRBD1. Germline CDR1 reads SGHKS; CDR2 reads YYEKEE (reference sequence). The CDR3 is 15 amino acids. Trimming took 4 bases from V and 6 from J; bases not matched to a gene: 10.

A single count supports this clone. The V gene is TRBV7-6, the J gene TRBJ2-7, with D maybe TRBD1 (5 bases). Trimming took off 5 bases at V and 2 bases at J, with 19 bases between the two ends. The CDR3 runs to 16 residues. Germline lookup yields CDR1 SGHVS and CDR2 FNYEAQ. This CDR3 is CASSTQKGISAYEQYF. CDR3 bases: TGTGCCAGCAGCACACAGAAGGGGATTTCTGCCTACGAGCAGTACTTC.

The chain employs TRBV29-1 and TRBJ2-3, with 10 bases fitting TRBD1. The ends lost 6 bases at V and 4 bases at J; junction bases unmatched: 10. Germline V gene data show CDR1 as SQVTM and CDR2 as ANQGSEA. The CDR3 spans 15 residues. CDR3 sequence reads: CSVPGTGASSDTQYF. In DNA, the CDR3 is TGCAGCGTGCCCGGGACAGGGGCTTCATCAGATACGCAGTATTTT.

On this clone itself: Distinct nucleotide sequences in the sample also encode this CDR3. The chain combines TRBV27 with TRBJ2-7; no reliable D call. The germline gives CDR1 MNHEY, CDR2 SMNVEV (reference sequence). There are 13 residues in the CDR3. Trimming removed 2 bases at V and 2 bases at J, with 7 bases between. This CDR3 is CASSLDGTYEQYF. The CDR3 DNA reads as TGTGCCAGCAGTTTAGACGGAACCTACGAGCAGTACTTC.

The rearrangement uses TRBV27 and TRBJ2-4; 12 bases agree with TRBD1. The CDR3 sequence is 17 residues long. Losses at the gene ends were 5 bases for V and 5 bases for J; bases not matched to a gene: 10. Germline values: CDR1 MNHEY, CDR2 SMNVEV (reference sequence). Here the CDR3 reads CASSILPGQGAENIQYF. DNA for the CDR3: TGTGCCAGCAGTATATTACCGGGACAGGGGGCCGAAAACATTCAGTACTTC.

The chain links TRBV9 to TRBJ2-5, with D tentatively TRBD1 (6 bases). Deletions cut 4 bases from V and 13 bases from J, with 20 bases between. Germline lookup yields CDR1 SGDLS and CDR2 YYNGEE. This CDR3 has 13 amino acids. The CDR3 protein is CASSPRGADPPYF. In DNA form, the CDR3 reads TGTGCCAGCAGCCCCAGGGGAGCCGATCCACCGTACTTC.

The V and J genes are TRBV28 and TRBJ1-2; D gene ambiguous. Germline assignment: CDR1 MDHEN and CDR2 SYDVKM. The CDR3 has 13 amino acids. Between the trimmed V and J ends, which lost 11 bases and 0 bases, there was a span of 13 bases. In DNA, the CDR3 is TGTGCCGGGTCGCCCCTGTCTAACTATGGCTACACCTTC. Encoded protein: CAGSPLSNYGYTF.

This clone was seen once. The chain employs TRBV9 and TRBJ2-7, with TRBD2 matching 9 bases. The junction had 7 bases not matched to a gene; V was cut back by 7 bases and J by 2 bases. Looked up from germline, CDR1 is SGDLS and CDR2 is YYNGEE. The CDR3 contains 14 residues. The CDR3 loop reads CASSASGTTYEQYF. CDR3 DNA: TGTGCCAGCTCTGCTAGCGGGACCACCTACGAGCAGTACTTC.

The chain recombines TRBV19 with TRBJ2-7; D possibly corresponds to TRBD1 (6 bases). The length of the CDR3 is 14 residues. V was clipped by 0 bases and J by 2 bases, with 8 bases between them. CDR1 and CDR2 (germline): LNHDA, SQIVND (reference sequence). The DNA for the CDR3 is TGTGCCAGTAGTATAGAAGCAGGGGCCTACGAGCAGTACTTC. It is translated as CASSIEAGAYEQYF.

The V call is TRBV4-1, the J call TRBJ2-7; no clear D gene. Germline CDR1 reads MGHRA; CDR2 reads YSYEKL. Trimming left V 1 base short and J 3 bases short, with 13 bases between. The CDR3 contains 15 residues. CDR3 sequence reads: CASSQVGGRNYEQYF. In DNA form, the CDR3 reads TGCGCCAGCAGCCAAGTTGGCGGACGAAACTACGAGCAGTACTTC.

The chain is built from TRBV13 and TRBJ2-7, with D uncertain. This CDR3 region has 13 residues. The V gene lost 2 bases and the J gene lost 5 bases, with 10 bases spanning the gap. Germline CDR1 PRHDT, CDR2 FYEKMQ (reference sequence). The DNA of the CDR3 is TGTGCCAGCAGCTTAAAGGCCCAGGACGAGCAGTACTTC. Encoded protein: CASSLKAQDEQYF.

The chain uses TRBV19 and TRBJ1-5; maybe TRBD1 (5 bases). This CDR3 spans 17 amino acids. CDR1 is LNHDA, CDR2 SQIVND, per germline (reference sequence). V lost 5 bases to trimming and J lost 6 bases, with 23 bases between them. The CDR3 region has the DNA TGTGCCAGTAGTTATGGCGGGACGACGGGGTGGTCTCAGCCCCAGCATTTT. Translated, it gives CASSYGGTTGWSQPQHF.

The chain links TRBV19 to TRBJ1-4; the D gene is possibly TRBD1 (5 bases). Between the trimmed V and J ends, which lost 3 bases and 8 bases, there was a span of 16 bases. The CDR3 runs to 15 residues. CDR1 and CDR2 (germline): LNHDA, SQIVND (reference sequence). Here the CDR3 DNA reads TGTGCCAGTAGTATTGTAGGGGTACGCGGCGAAAAACTGTTTTTT. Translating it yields CASSIVGVRGEKLFF.

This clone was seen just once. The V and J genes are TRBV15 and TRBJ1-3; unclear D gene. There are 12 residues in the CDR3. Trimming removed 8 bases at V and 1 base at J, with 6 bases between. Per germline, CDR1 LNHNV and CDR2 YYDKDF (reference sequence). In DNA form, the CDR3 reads TGTGCCACCGCCGAATCTGGAAACACCATATATTTT. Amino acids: CATAESGNTIYF.

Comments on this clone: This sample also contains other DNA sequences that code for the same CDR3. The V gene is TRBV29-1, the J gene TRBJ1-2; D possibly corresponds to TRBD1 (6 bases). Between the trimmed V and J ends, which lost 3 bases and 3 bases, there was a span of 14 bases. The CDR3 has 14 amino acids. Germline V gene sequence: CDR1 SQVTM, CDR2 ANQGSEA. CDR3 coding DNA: TGCAGCGTTGATTCGGGGGCGGGAGACTATGGCTACACCTTC. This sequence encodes CSVDSGAGDYGYTF.

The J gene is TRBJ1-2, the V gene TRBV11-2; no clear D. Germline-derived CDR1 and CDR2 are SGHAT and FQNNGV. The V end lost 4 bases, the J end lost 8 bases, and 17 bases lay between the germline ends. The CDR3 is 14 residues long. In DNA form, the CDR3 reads TGTGCCAGCAGCTCCTCCTCCGGCCTGGGAGGCTACACCTTC. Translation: CASSSSSGLGGYTF.

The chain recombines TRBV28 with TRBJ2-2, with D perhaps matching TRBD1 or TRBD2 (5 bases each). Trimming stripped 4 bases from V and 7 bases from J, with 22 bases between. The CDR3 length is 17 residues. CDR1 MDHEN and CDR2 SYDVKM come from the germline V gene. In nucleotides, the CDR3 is TGTGCCAGCAGTTCCGCTGGGGGATCCTTACACGGCGGGGAGCTGTTTTTT. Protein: CASSSAGGSLHGGELFF.

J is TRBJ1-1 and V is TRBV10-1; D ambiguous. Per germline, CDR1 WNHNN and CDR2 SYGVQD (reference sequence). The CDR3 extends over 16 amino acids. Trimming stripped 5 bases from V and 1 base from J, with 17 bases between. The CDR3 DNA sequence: TGCGCCAGCAGTTCTGCCTCCGGGGTTCCGAACACTGAAGCTTTCTTT. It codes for CASSSASGVPNTEAFF.

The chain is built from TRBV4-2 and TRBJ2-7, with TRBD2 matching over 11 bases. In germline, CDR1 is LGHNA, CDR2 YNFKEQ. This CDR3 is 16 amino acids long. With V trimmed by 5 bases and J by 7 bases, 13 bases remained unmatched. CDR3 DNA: TGTGCCAGCAGCTTAGGCACTAGCGGGAGTGCAAAAGAGCAGTACTTC. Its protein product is CASSLGTSGSAKEQYF.